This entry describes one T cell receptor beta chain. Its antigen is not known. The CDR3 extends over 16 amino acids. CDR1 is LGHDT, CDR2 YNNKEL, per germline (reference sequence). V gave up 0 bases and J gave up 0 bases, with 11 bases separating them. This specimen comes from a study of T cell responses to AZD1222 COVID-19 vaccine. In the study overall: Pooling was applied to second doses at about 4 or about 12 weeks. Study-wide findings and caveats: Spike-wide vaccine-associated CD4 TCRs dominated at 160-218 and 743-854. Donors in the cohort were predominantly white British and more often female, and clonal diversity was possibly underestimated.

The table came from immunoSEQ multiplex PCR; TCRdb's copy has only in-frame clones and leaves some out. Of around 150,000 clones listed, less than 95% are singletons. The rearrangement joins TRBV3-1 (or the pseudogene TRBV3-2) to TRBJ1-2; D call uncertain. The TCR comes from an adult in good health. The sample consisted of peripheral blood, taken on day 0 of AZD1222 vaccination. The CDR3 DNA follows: TGTGCCAGCAGCCAAGAAGGAACCCTCACTAACTATGGCTACACCTTC. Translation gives CASSQEGTLTNYGYTF.